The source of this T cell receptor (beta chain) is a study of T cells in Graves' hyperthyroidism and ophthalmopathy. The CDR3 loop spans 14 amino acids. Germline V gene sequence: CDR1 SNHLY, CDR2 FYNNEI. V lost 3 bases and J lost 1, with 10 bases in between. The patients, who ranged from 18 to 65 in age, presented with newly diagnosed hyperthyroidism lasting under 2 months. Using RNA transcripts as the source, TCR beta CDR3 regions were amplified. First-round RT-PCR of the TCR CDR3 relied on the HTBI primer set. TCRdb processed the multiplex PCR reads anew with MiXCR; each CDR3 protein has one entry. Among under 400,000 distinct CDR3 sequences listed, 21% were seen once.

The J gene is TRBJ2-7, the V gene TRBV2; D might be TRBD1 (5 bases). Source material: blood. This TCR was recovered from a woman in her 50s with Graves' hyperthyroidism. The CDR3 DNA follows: TGTGCCAGCAGTGACAGGGAATCATCCTACGAGCAGTACTTC. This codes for CASSDRESSYEQYF. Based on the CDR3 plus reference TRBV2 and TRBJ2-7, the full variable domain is EPEVTQTPSHQVTQMGQEVILRCVPISNHLYFYWYRQILGQKVEFLVSFYNNEISEKSEIFDDQFSVERPDGSNFTLKIRSTKLEDSAMYFCASSDRESSYEQYFGPGTRLTVT.